These 25 T cell receptor beta chains share one sample of origin, sequenced in a study of T cell responses to AZD1222 COVID-19 vaccine. Here immunoSEQ multiplex PCR was the method, and the copy in TCRdb shows in-frame clones only, minus some. The sample carries approximately 150,000 clones, over 90% recorded once. Material: peripheral blood, obtained on day 0 of AZD1222 vaccination. These TCRs come from an adult in good health.

This chain connects TRBV5-1 to TRBJ2-1, with 7 bases matching TRBD1. This CDR3 is 16 amino acids long. CDR1 SGHRS and CDR2 YFSETQ come from the germline V gene. With 0 bases clipped from V and 8 bases from J, the junction kept 11 bases outside the gene matches. In DNA form, the CDR3 reads TGCGCCAGCAGCTTGGGGGGGTGGACAGGTCGGGATGAGCAGTTCTTC. It is translated as CASSLGGWTGRDEQFF.

V gene TRBV28 combines with J gene TRBJ2-6, with D uncertain. Trimming removed 3 bases from V and 1 base from J, with 4 bases in between. The CDR3 is 14 residues long. Germline V gene sequence: CDR1 MDHEN, CDR2 SYDVKM. As DNA, the CDR3 is TGTGCCAGCAGTTTCCGGTCTGGGGCCAACGTCCTGACTTTC. Translation: CASSFRSGANVLTF.

Details on this clone: The same CDR3 is also encoded by other DNA sequences in this sample. The chain has TRBV29-1 and TRBJ2-3, with 7 bases identical to TRBD2. The CDR3 covers 14 residues. V lost 6 bases and J lost 0; bases outside the gene matches: 6. Germline loops: CDR1 SQVTM, CDR2 ANQGSEA. The CDR3 spells CSVRSGASTDTQYF. Here the CDR3 DNA reads TGCAGCGTGAGGAGCGGGGCTAGCACAGATACGCAGTATTTT.

V is TRBV5-1 and J is TRBJ2-5; the D is unclear. V shed 0 bases and J shed 1 base, with 10 bases lying between them. Germline-derived CDR1 and CDR2 are SGHRS and YFSETQ. The CDR3 is 15 residues long. CDR3 region: CASSLAGTIQETQYF. The CDR3, as DNA: TGCGCCAGCAGCTTGGCCGGCACAATCCAAGAGACCCAGTACTTC.

This clone was counted a few times. The gene calls are TRBV6-6 and TRBJ2-3; D may match TRBD1 or TRBD2 (5 bases each). The CDR3 covers 17 residues. V was pared by 5 bases and J by 1 base, with 19 bases between. Germline CDR1 reads MNHNY; CDR2 reads SVGAGI (reference sequence). For the CDR3, the DNA is TGTGCCAGCAGTCCAAATCGACAGCCGAGGGGCACAGATACGCAGTATTTT. Translating it yields CASSPNRQPRGTDTQYF.

V and J are TRBV4-1 and TRBJ1-2; 7 bases are shared with TRBD1. This CDR3 region has 14 residues. Per germline, CDR1 MGHRA and CDR2 YSYEKL. V lost 1 base to trimming and J lost 4 bases; unmatched junction nucleotides: 3. The CDR3 DNA reads TGCGCCAGCAGCCAAGGACAGGGCGCCTATGGCTACACCTTC. Encoded protein: CASSQGQGAYGYTF.

This clone was seen more than once but under ten times. The chain joins TRBV9 to TRBJ1-4; 7 bases map to TRBD1. CDR1 SGDLS and CDR2 YYNGEE come from the germline V gene. This CDR3 is 17 amino acids long. J was trimmed by 7 bases and V by 0 bases; bases with no gene match: 12. DNA of the CDR3: TGTGCCAGCAGCGTAGGATCCCCGCACTACAGGGGTGAAAAACTGTTTTTT. This gives the protein CASSVGSPHYRGEKLFF. The complete variable domain, with remaining parts taken from reference TRBV9 and TRBJ1-4, reads DSGVTQTPKHLITATGQRVTLRCSPRSGDLSVYWYQQSLDQGLQFLIQYYNGEERAKGNILERFSAQQFPDLHSELNLSSLELGDSALYFCASSVGSPHYRGEKLFFGSGTQLSVL.

This chain links TRBV5-5 with TRBJ2-7; D is possibly TRBD1 (5 bases). Germline CDR1 and CDR2: SGHKS and YYEKEE (reference sequence). This CDR3 is 15 amino acids long. Trimming stripped 0 bases from V and 1 base from J, with 11 bases between. This chain's CDR3 is CASSLAPGQSYEQYF. In DNA, the CDR3 is TGTGCCAGCAGCTTGGCTCCAGGGCAATCCTACGAGCAGTACTTC.

The chain links TRBV12-3 or TRBV12-4 to TRBJ1-1; perhaps TRBD1 as D (6 bases). This CDR3 region has 13 residues. V was trimmed by 6 bases and J by 3 bases, leaving 11 bases between them. The CDR3 protein is CASRDRVYTEAFF. CDR3 in DNA: TGTGCCAGCAGGGACAGAGTTTACACTGAAGCTTTCTTT.

The gene calls are TRBV7-2 and TRBJ2-1; D may be TRBD2 (6 bases). Trimming took 5 bases from V and 7 from J, leaving 12 bases between them. Germline-derived CDR1 and CDR2 are SGHTA and FQGNSA. The length of the CDR3 is 13 residues. In DNA form, the CDR3 reads TGTGCCAGCAGCGTCTACGGGAGTAATGAGCAGTTCTTC. Amino acid sequence: CASSVYGSNEQFF.

In DNA form, the CDR3 reads TGTGCCACCGTTACCCCCGGGACAGCTACCTATGGCTACACCTTC. This translates into CATVTPGTATYGYTF. The rearrangement uses TRBV19 and TRBJ1-2, with 7 positions matching TRBD1. Germline loops: CDR1 LNHDA, CDR2 SQIVND (reference sequence). The CDR3 is 15 residues long. The junction had 15 bases not matched to a gene; V was cut back by 10 bases and J by 4 bases.

CDR3 in amino acids: CASSFHGGGHYGYTF. CDR3 DNA: TGTGCCAGCAGTTTCCACGGGGGGGGCCACTATGGCTACACCTTC. The chain uses TRBV28 and TRBJ1-2; a weak D match, TRBD1 (6 bases). V dropped 3 bases and J dropped 3 bases, with 14 bases sitting between them. The CDR3 runs to 15 residues. CDR1 and CDR2 from the germline V gene are MDHEN and SYDVKM.

The gene calls are TRBV4-1 and TRBJ2-3; no clear D gene. The germline gives CDR1 MGHRA, CDR2 YSYEKL. Trimming took 1 base from V and 0 from J, leaving 17 bases between them. The CDR3 has 18 amino acids. Here the CDR3 reads CASSQGPGRSASTDTQYF. The CDR3 DNA reads as TGCGCCAGCAGCCAAGGACCGGGCAGAAGCGCTAGCACAGATACGCAGTATTTT.

V gene TRBV28 combines with J gene TRBJ1-5; no clear D. Germline V gene data show CDR1 as MDHEN and CDR2 as SYDVKM. CDR3 length: 15 amino acids. The ends were cut back, 2 bases at V and 2 bases at J, with 10 bases in the middle. DNA of the CDR3: TGTGCCAGCAGTTTAGGCGGGGATGGCAATCAGCCCCAGCATTTT. Its protein product is CASSLGGDGNQPQHF.

In this sample, this clone turned up a few times. V and J are TRBV3-1 (or the pseudogene TRBV3-2) and TRBJ2-2, with 10 bases that match TRBD2. Germline assignment: CDR1 LGHDT and CDR2 YNNKEL (reference sequence). The CDR3 has 16 amino acids. Unmatched junction bases numbered 6, after V lost 3 bases and J lost 5 bases. The CDR3 sequence is CASSQSSGGGTGELFF. The CDR3 region has the DNA TGTGCCAGCAGCCAGAGCAGCGGGGGGGGAACCGGGGAGCTGTTTTTT.

The chain recombines TRBV27 with TRBJ2-3; the D gene is possibly TRBD2 (6 bases). The CDR3 loop spans 14 amino acids. Germline CDR1 and CDR2: MNHEY and SMNVEV (reference sequence). The V end was cut by 6 bases, the J end by 3 bases, with 13 bases between. CDR3 sequence: CASSAGTQTDTQYF. The CDR3 DNA is TGTGCCAGCAGCGCCGGGACTCAAACAGATACGCAGTATTTT.

This chain joins TRBV4-2 and TRBJ2-7, with D possibly TRBD2 on 6 matching bases. The V gene lost 1 base and the J gene lost 3 bases, with 16 bases spanning the gap. CDR3 length equals 16 residues. In germline, CDR1 is LGHNA, CDR2 YNFKEQ. CDR3 residues: CASSQAPGLTFYEQYF. The CDR3, as DNA: TGTGCCAGCAGCCAAGCGCCGGGACTGACCTTCTACGAGCAGTACTTC.

V usage is TRBV19 and J usage is TRBJ1-2; no clear D. The CDR3 covers 12 residues. V was clipped by 2 bases and J by 3 bases, with 4 bases between them. Germline V CDR1 and CDR2: LNHDA, SQIVND (reference sequence). CDR3: CASSISHYGYTF. CDR3 nucleotides: TGTGCCAGTAGTATATCGCACTATGGCTACACCTTC.

V and J are TRBV5-4 and TRBJ1-2; D perhaps matches TRBD1 (6 bases). The V and J ends lost 4 bases and 8 bases respectively, with 24 bases between them. This CDR3 has 16 amino acids. In germline, CDR1 is SGHNT, CDR2 YYREEE (reference sequence). The CDR3 DNA reads as TGTGCCAGCAGCGTCTTACGACAGGATTCAGGTTGGGGCTACACCTTC. This gives the protein CASSVLRQDSGWGYTF.

This chain connects TRBV9 to TRBJ2-7; 9 positions match TRBD1. The CDR3 extends over 16 amino acids. The V and J ends lost 4 bases and 0 bases, in that order; junction bases with no gene match: 8. Germline loops: CDR1 SGDLS, CDR2 YYNGEE. The CDR3 is CASSPRPGQGSYEQYF. CDR3 coding DNA: TGTGCCAGCAGCCCCAGACCGGGACAGGGCTCCTACGAGCAGTACTTC.

The V gene is TRBV9, the J gene TRBJ1-6; 9 nucleotides align to TRBD1. V shed 2 bases and J 5 bases; nucleotides not matched to a gene: 5. CDR3 length equals 16 residues. The V gene's germline CDR1 is SGDLS and CDR2 YYNGEE. CDR3 amino acids: CASSVTGGINNSPLHF. CDR3 DNA: TGTGCCAGCAGCGTGACAGGGGGTATTAATAATTCACCCCTCCACTTT.

CDR3 nucleotide sequence: TGTGCCAGCAGTCTGCTCATGAACACTGAAGCTTTCTTT. Amino acids: CASSLLMNTEAFF. This chain connects TRBV28 to TRBJ1-1, with D hard to call. The CDR3 covers 13 residues. Germline V gene sequence: CDR1 MDHEN, CDR2 SYDVKM. The ends were cut back, 5 bases at V and 0 bases at J, with 7 bases in the middle.

V is TRBV19 and J is TRBJ1-3; no firm D call. The germline CDR1 and CDR2 sequences are LNHDA and SQIVND (reference sequence). Trimming took off 8 bases at V and 0 bases at J, with 5 bases between the two ends. The CDR3 runs 12 residues. As DNA, the CDR3 is TGTGCCAGTGCTAGCTCTGGAAACACCATATATTTT. Translation gives CASASSGNTIYF. The whole variable domain, filled in from reference TRBV19 and TRBJ1-3, reads DGGITQSPKYLFRKEGQNVTLSCEQNLNHDAMYWYRQDPGQGLRLIYYSQIVNDFQKGDIAEGYSVSREKKESFPLTVTSAQKNPTAFYLCASASSGNTIYFGEGSWLTVV.

V gene TRBV5-1 combines with J gene TRBJ2-7; perhaps TRBD1 as D (5 bases). The CDR3 totals 16 residues. Trimming pared 4 bases from V and 6 bases from J, leaving 23 bases between. Germline V lookup: CDR1 SGHRS, CDR2 YFSETQ. CDR3 sequence (DNA): TGCGCCAGCAGCCCTGGGGCCTCTCAGGCGGTATCCGAGCAGTACTTC. Its translation: CASSPGASQAVSEQYF.

The chain carries TRBV19 and TRBJ1-5, with D tentatively TRBD1 (5 bases). The CDR3 has 17 residues. With 5 bases removed from V and 0 bases from J, the gap between germline ends came to 17 bases. CDR1 is LNHDA, CDR2 SQIVND, per germline (reference sequence). The chain's CDR3 is CASSVMTGRNSNQPQHF. In nucleotides, the CDR3 is TGTGCCAGTAGTGTTATGACGGGGCGGAATAGCAATCAGCCCCAGCATTTT.